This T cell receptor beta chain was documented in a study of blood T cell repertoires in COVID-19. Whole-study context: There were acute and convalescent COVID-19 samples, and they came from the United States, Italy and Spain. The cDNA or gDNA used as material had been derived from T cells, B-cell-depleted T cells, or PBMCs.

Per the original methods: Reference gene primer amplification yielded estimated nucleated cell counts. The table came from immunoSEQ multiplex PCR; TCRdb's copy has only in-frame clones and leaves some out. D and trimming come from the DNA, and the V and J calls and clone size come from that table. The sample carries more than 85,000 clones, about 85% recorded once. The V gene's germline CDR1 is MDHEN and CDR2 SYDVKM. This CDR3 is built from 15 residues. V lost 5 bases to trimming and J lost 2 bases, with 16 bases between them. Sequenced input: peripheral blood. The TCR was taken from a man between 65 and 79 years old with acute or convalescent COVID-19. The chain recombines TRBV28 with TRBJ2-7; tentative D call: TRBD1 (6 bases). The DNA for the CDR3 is TGTGCCAGCAGTCGTCGGACAGTTCAAGCCTACGAGCAGTACGTC. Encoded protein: CASSRRTVQAYEQYV.